A selection of T cell receptor beta chains follows, all from one sample in a study of blood T cell repertoires in COVID-19. Clones were sequenced by immunoSEQ multiplex PCR, and TCRdb holds only the in-frame ones, with some missing. The sample includes roughly 43,000 clones, roughly 85% of them seen just once. Source material: peripheral blood. The receptors shown here come from a woman aged 70-85 years in a cohort sampled during active COVID-19. The CDR3 runs from the conserved cysteine through the conserved F or W. A D gene is named only where the DNA matches it firmly. Clone size is given for some rows only: seen once, a few or many times, or a class if the clone is expanded.

>TRBJ1-2|NA|TRBV5-5|NA
CASSLGLRGYTF
TGTGCCAGCAGCCTGGGGTTGAGGGGCTACACCTTC
>TRBJ2-7|TRBD2|TRBV5-1|NA
CASSQDGSGSSYEQYF
TGCGCCAGCAGCCAAGATGGTAGCGGGAGCTCCTACGAGCAGTACTTC
>TRBJ2-3|NA|TRBV6-5|NA
CASVRVREFSDTQYF
TGTGCCAGCGTTCGAGTCAGGGAATTTTCAGATACGCAGTATTTT
>TRBJ1-6|TRBD1|TRBV10-3|NA
CAISGTVRNSPLHF
TGTGCCATCAGCGGGACAGTTCGTAATTCACCCCTCCACTTT
>TRBJ1-1|NA|TRBV14|NA
CASSLMNTEAFF
TGTGCCAGCAGCCTCATGAACACTGAAGCTTTCTTT
>TRBJ1-5|NA|TRBV16|NA
CASSQNEGGASSNQPQHF
TGTGCCAGCAGCCAAAACGAGGGAGGGGCAAGCAGCAATCAGCCCCAGCATTTT
>TRBJ1-2|TRBD1|TRBV2|many
CASLRGDSLSYGYTF
TGTGCCTCCCTCAGGGGGGACAGCCTTTCCTATGGCTACACCTTC
>TRBJ1-2|TRBD1|TRBV28|NA
CASSLGGQGNGYTF
TGTGCCAGCAGTTTAGGGGGACAGGGGAATGGCTACACCTTC
>TRBJ2-7|NA|TRBV5-1|NA
CASSLALGQGGEQYF
TGCGCCAGCAGCTTGGCTCTCGGGCAGGGGGGCGAGCAGTACTTC
>TRBJ2-3|NA|TRBV4-3|NA
CASSQGATTSDTQYF
TGCGCCAGCAGCCAAGGGGCGACAACATCTGATACGCAGTATTTT
>TRBJ1-5|TRBD1|TRBV3-1/TRBV3-2|NA
CASSQGDRVDSNQPQHF
TGTGCCAGCAGCCAAGGGGACAGGGTCGATAGCAATCAGCCCCAGCATTTT
>TRBJ2-1|TRBD2|TRBV10-3|NA
CAILGTSSVNEQFF
TGTGCCATCTTGGGGACTAGCTCGGTGAATGAGCAGTTCTTC
>TRBJ2-2|NA|TRBV30|NA
CARRRSLNTGELFF
TGTGCCCGAAGGAGATCCCTGAACACCGGGGAGCTGTTTTTT
>TRBJ2-7|NA|TRBV6-2/TRBV6-3|NA
CASSDSHYEQYF
TGTGCCAGCAGTGACTCCCACTACGAGCAGTACTTC
>TRBJ1-1|TRBD1|TRBV5-1|NA
CASSLATGAGVNTEAFF
TGCGCCAGCAGCTTGGCGACAGGGGCGGGAGTGAACACTGAAGCTTTCTTT
>TRBJ1-1|NA|TRBV12-3/TRBV12-4|NA
CASSGYGTEAFF
TGTGCCAGCAGCGGGTACGGCACTGAAGCTTTCTTT
>TRBJ2-1|NA|TRBV10-3|NA
CAITEHGGAYNEQFF
TGTGCCATCACCGAACATGGAGGGGCCTACAATGAGCAGTTCTTC
>TRBJ1-5|NA|TRBV28|NA
CASSLLASSQPQHF
TGTGCCAGCAGTTTATTAGCCAGTAGTCAGCCCCAGCATTTT
>TRBJ2-3|TRBD2|TRBV5-1|few
CASSVGAGGRASTDTQYF
TGCGCCAGCAGCGTAGGGGCCGGCGGGAGGGCCTCGACAGATACGCAGTATTTT
>TRBJ2-1|TRBD2|TRBV28|once
CASREGLAGGKFF
TGTGCCAGCAGAGAGGGACTAGCGGGAGGGAAGTTCTTC
>TRBJ2-3|TRBD1|TRBV14|once
CASSQSQGARNTQYF
TGTGCCAGCAGCCAGTCACAGGGGGCGAGGAATACGCAGTATTTT
>TRBJ2-1|TRBD2|TRBV28|once
CASSPSGSYRNEQFF
TGTGCCAGCAGTCCTAGCGGTTCCTATCGGAATGAGCAGTTCTTC
>TRBJ2-7|NA|TRBV28|NA
CASRSHGGRYEQYF
TGTGCCAGCAGGTCCCACGGGGGGCGGTACGAGCAGTACTTC
>TRBJ2-7|TRBD1|TRBV27|NA
CASSLSQGVYEQYF
TGTGCCAGCAGTCTGTCTCAGGGGGTGTACGAGCAGTACTTC
>TRBJ2-2|TRBD2|TRBV5-1|NA
CASSLIAGESGELFF
TGCGCCAGCAGCTTAATAGCGGGAGAGTCCGGGGAGCTGTTTTTT
>TRBJ2-3|TRBD2|TRBV2|once
CASSDGTSGTDTQYF
TGTGCCAGCAGTGATGGGACTAGCGGGACAGATACGCAGTATTTT
>TRBJ1-5|TRBD1|TRBV3-1/TRBV3-2|NA
CASSLGAGTGQPQHF
TGTGCCAGCAGCCTGGGGGCAGGGACAGGTCAGCCCCAGCATTTT
>TRBJ2-7|NA|TRBV30|NA
CAGTRNVGREQYF
TGTGCCGGGACGCGGAATGTGGGTAGAGAGCAGTACTTC
>TRBJ2-1|TRBD2|TRBV18|once
CASSPPTSGFNNEQFF
TGTGCCAGCTCACCACCGACTAGCGGGTTTAACAATGAGCAGTTCTTC
>TRBJ2-1|NA|TRBV6-5|NA
CASRLAIYNEQFF
TGTGCCAGCAGACTAGCCATCTACAATGAGCAGTTCTTC
>TRBJ2-1|TRBD2|TRBV4-3|NA
CASSIGLAVTNEQFF
TGCGCCAGCAGCATAGGACTAGCGGTCACCAATGAGCAGTTCTTC
>TRBJ1-4|TRBD1|TRBV3-1/TRBV3-2|NA
CASSQSGGGEKLFF
TGTGCCAGCAGCCAATCAGGGGGCGGGGAAAAACTGTTTTTT
>TRBJ2-3|TRBD2|TRBV15|NA
CATSKLLAGATDTQYF
TGTGCCACCAGCAAATTACTAGCGGGAGCAACAGATACGCAGTATTTT
>TRBJ1-2|NA|TRBV27|NA
CASSPRPGTFPGGGYTF
TGTGCCAGCAGTCCACGTCCCGGGACATTCCCGGGGGGTGGCTACACCTTC
>TRBJ1-1|NA|TRBV5-1|NA
CASSSDSRAFF
TGCGCCAGCAGCTCGGACAGCAGAGCTTTCTTT
>TRBJ1-6|TRBD1|TRBV5-5|once
CASSLQGQDNSPLHF
TGTGCCAGCAGCTTGCAGGGACAGGATAATTCACCCCTCCACTTT
>TRBJ2-4|NA|TRBV28|NA
CASSTQALAKNIQYF
TGTGCCAGCAGTACACAGGCTTTAGCCAAAAACATTCAGTACTTC
>TRBJ2-2|TRBD2|TRBV10-2|NA
CASSQTSRNTGELFF
TGCGCCAGCAGCCAGACTAGCAGGAACACCGGGGAGCTGTTTTTT
>TRBJ2-3|NA|TRBV5-4|NA
CASSPGGTGPTDTQYF
TGTGCCAGCAGCCCTGGAGGCACAGGGCCCACAGATACGCAGTATTTT
>TRBJ1-2|NA|TRBV18|NA
CASSTGRGNPNYGYTF
TGTGCCAGCTCAACAGGCAGGGGCAACCCTAACTATGGCTACACCTTC
>TRBJ1-2|NA|TRBV7-2|NA
CASSFTDRDNYGYTF
TGTGCCAGCAGCTTCACGGACAGAGATAACTATGGCTACACCTTC
>TRBJ1-4|NA|TRBV7-6|few
CASSSREGATEKLFF
TGTGCCAGCAGCTCCAGGGAAGGGGCGACTGAAAAACTGTTTTTT
>TRBJ2-5|TRBD1|TRBV4-1|NA
CASSRSGTEKETQYF
TGCGCCAGCAGCCGATCCGGGACAGAGAAAGAGACCCAGTACTTC
>TRBJ1-1|NA|TRBV28|NA
CASSPPAGGNTEAFF
TGTGCCAGCAGTCCCCCGGCCGGGGGAAACACTGAAGCTTTCTTT
>TRBJ1-1|NA|TRBV6-5|NA
CASRQGGVTEAFF
TGTGCCAGCAGGCAGGGCGGGGTCACTGAAGCTTTCTTT
>TRBJ2-6|TRBD1|TRBV19|NA
CASSIAVSGTGAPGANVLTF
TGTGCCAGTAGTATAGCCGTCTCCGGGACAGGGGCCCCTGGGGCCAACGTCCTGACTTTC
>TRBJ2-2|TRBD2|TRBV5-1|NA
CASSSLAGGIGNTGELFF
TGCGCCAGCAGCTCTTTAGCGGGAGGCATCGGGAACACCGGGGAGCTGTTTTTT
>TRBJ1-1|TRBD1|TRBV5-4|NA
CASSAQGVGNTEAFF
TGTGCCAGCAGCGCACAGGGGGTTGGTAACACTGAAGCTTTCTTT
>TRBJ2-5|TRBD2|TRBV24-1|NA
CATSDFGGGGETQYF
TGTGCCACCAGTGATTTCGGGGGGGGCGGTGAGACCCAGTACTTC
>TRBJ1-6|NA|TRBV28|NA
CASTLTGRGAGAKSPLHF
TGTGCCAGCACCCTTACTGGGAGGGGCGCAGGGGCTAAATCACCCCTCCACTTT
>TRBJ2-5|TRBD1|TRBV28|NA
CATGDRVVETQYF
TGTGCCACCGGGGACAGGGTCGTGGAGACCCAGTACTTC
>TRBJ2-4|NA|TRBV9|NA
CASSVHGGTDIQYF
TGTGCCAGCAGCGTACACGGCGGAACGGACATTCAGTACTTC
>TRBJ1-6|TRBD1|TRBV7-9|NA
CASSGQGIYNSPLHF
TGTGCCAGCAGCGGACAGGGAATCTATAATTCACCCCTCCACTTT